The entry that follows covers one T cell receptor beta chain sequence. The sample originates from a study of blood T cell repertoires in COVID-19. The assay was immunoSEQ multiplex PCR, and TCRdb's table has in-frame clones only and misses some. Found here are 250,000 to 350,000 clones, roughly 80% of them singletons; the top ten hold 15% to 18%. CDR1 and CDR2 from the germline V gene are LGHNA and YNFKEQ. V was shortened by 1 base and J by 6 bases, with 18 bases between the two germline ends. This CDR3 spans 16 amino acids. V is TRBV4-2 and J is TRBJ1-1; D is unclear. This TCR was sampled from a person aged 70 to 85 with COVID-19, enrolled during active disease. The sequenced material came from peripheral blood. The CDR3 here is CASSQGLGNLGPEAFF. DNA for the CDR3: TGTGCCAGCAGCCAAGGCCTAGGCAACCTGGGTCCTGAAGCTTTCTTT.